The 30 T cell receptor beta chains reported below all come from one sample, sequenced in a study of blood T cell repertoires in COVID-19. Method: immunoSEQ multiplex PCR; TCRdb's copy keeps in-frame clones and lacks some. The profile shows over 450,000 clones, approximately 92% of them singletons. Sequencing was done on a sample of peripheral blood. The receptors were sampled from a man aged 18 to 29 with COVID-19, enrolled during active disease.

The V gene is TRBV4-1, the J gene TRBJ2-7; 10 bases agree with TRBD1. V shed 1 base and J 4 bases; nucleotides not matched to a gene: 7. This CDR3 contains 16 residues. Germline V gene sequence: CDR1 MGHRA, CDR2 YSYEKL. The CDR3 sequence: CASSQVAGQGRYEQYF. The CDR3 DNA is TGCGCCAGCAGCCAAGTAGCGGGACAGGGGAGATACGAGCAGTACTTC.

This sequence joins TRBV19 and TRBJ2-7; 7 positions match TRBD2. The CDR3 sequence is 13 residues long. Germline CDR1 LNHDA, CDR2 SQIVND (reference sequence). J was trimmed by 4 bases and V by 8 bases; bases with no gene match: 8. The CDR3 coding sequence is TGTGCCAGTGGACGGGGGGTAAGGTACGAGCAGTACTTC. It is translated as CASGRGVRYEQYF.

The DNA of the CDR3 is TGTGCCAGCAGCCATCCTCGACGGGGTACTAGGCCATTCTTC. This translates into CASSHPRRGTRPFF. This chain links TRBV3-1 (or the pseudogene TRBV3-2) with TRBJ2-1; D is possibly TRBD2 (5 bases). The V gene lost 3 bases and the J gene lost 16 bases, with 22 bases spanning the gap. The CDR3 is 14 residues long. Germline CDR1 is LGHDT and CDR2 is YNNKEL (reference sequence).

As for this clone: The identical CDR3 is also encoded by other nucleotide sequences in the sample. The CDR3 here is CASSLAGGSGYTF. CDR3 in DNA: TGTGCCAGCAGCTTGGCGGGTGGATCGGGCTACACCTTC. The V and J genes are TRBV5-4 and TRBJ1-2; D call uncertain. The CDR3 has 13 residues. Per germline, CDR1 SGHNT and CDR2 YYREEE (reference sequence). V shed 0 bases and J shed 8 bases, with 11 bases lying between them.

The V call is TRBV18, the J call TRBJ2-1, with D tentatively TRBD1 (6 bases). This CDR3 is 14 amino acids long. From germline, CDR1 is KGHSH and CDR2 LQKENI. V was pared by 6 bases and J by 4 bases, with 13 bases between. Here the CDR3 DNA reads TGTGCCAGCTCCCGACAGGAAGGGTACAATGAGCAGTTCTTC. It codes for CASSRQEGYNEQFF.

This chain connects TRBV5-1 to TRBJ1-5, with TRBD1 matching over 12 bases. Germline CDR1 is SGHRS and CDR2 is YFSETQ. With 0 bases clipped from V and 7 bases from J, the junction kept 5 bases outside the gene matches. The CDR3 consists of 16 residues. The CDR3 DNA reads TGCGCCAGCAGCTTGGGAGGGACAGGGGGCGAACAGCCCCAGCATTTT. Protein sequence: CASSLGGTGGEQPQHF.

CDR3 nucleotides: TGTGCCTGGAGTGTAAAGGGTCTAGCGGAGTACGAGCAGTACTTC. It translates to CAWSVKGLAEYEQYF. The chain carries TRBV30 and TRBJ2-7, with TRBD2 identical over 7 bases. The germline gives CDR1 GTSNPN, CDR2 SVGIG (reference sequence). The CDR3 runs 15 residues. The trim removed 0 bases at V and 4 bases at J, leaving 9 bases unmatched. Full variable domain (rest looked up from reference TRBV30 and TRBJ2-7): SQTIHQWPATLVQPVGSPLSLECTVEGTSNPNLYWYRQAAGRGLQLLFYSVGIGQISSEVPQNLSASRPQDRQFILSSKKLLLSDSGFYLCAWSVKGLAEYEQYFGPGTRLTVT.

The chain is built from TRBV9 and TRBJ2-1; D is ambiguous. V gave up 0 bases and J gave up 10 bases, with 11 bases separating them. CDR3 length: 13 residues. The germline V gene has CDR1 SGDLS and CDR2 YYNGEE. CDR3 sequence: CASSVELPVEQFF. The CDR3 region has the DNA TGTGCCAGCAGCGTAGAACTCCCGGTCGAGCAGTTCTTC.

The rearrangement uses TRBV21-1 and TRBJ2-2; no DNA check was done on the table's D call, TRBD2. TRBV21-1 has pseudogene status. This CDR3 region has 15 residues. In DNA, the CDR3 is TGTGCCAGCAGCCCCCCTAACGAGTGCACCGGGGAGCTGTTTTTT. Protein sequence: CASSPPNECTGELFF.

The V call is TRBV20-1, the J call TRBJ2-3, with D perhaps TRBD2 (6 bases). The germline V and J ends were trimmed by 3 bases and 0 bases, with 10 bases remaining between them. The CDR3 spans 14 residues. Germline CDR1 reads DFQATT; CDR2 reads SNEGSKA (reference sequence). CDR3 in DNA: TGCAGTGCTAGTGGTAGCGGTAGCACAGATACGCAGTATTTT. This codes for CSASGSGSTDTQYF.

The chain joins TRBV11-2 to TRBJ2-3, with TRBD2 matching 7 bases. This CDR3 is 15 amino acids long. The germline CDR1 and CDR2 sequences are SGHAT and FQNNGV. J gave up 3 bases and V 2 bases, and 5 bases lay outside the gene matches. CDR3 DNA sequence: TGTGCCAGCAGCTTACTGGCTAGCGGAACAGATACGCAGTATTTT. Translation: CASSLLASGTDTQYF.

V gene TRBV28 combines with J gene TRBJ2-7; 7 bases align to TRBD2. V shed 8 bases and J 7 bases; nucleotides not matched to a gene: 14. Germline values: CDR1 MDHEN, CDR2 SYDVKM. The length of the CDR3 is 14 residues. The CDR3 sequence is CASAALGGLREQYF. CDR3 nucleotides: TGTGCCAGCGCCGCATTGGGGGGGTTAAGGGAGCAGTACTTC.

The chain couples TRBV3-1 (or the pseudogene TRBV3-2) to TRBJ2-5; the match to TRBD2 covers 14 bases. The V segment lost 3 bases and the J segment 2 bases; nucleotides outside the gene matches: 2. Germline V gene sequence: CDR1 LGHDT, CDR2 YNNKEL (reference sequence). This CDR3 has 16 residues. CDR3 in DNA: TGTGCCAGCAGCCAGGGGACTAGCGGGGGACAAGAGACCCAGTACTTC. Encoded protein: CASSQGTSGGQETQYF.

The chain couples TRBV5-1 to TRBJ2-3; TRBD1 matches 7 bases. The CDR3 contains 15 residues. V gave up 4 bases and J gave up 6 bases; unmatched junction bases: 11. From germline, CDR1 is SGHRS and CDR2 YFSETQ. DNA of the CDR3: TGCGCCAGCAGCCCCACTGGACAGGCGGCGGATACGCAGTATTTT. It codes for CASSPTGQAADTQYF.

On this clone: At one end the junction does not follow the germline gene, possibly because of a read error. The chain couples TRBV5-5 to TRBJ2-5; 7 nucleotides align to TRBD2. The CDR3 is made up of 14 amino acids. Germline lookup yields CDR1 SGHKS and CDR2 YYEKEE (reference sequence). As DNA, the CDR3 is TGTGCCAGCAGCTCGGGGCTAGCGGCTGAGATCCAGTACTTC. Translation: CASSSGLAAEIQYF.

The chain couples TRBV6-6 to TRBJ1-6, with no clear D. Germline CDR1 and CDR2: MNHNY and SVGAGI (reference sequence). V lost 0 bases and J 12 bases, leaving 12 bases between the germline ends. The length of the CDR3 is 14 residues. The CDR3 sequence is CASSYSIGDGPLHF. Written as DNA, the CDR3 is TGTGCCAGCAGTTACTCGATAGGAGATGGACCCCTCCACTTT.

The CDR3 DNA follows: TGCGCCAGCAGCTGGGGACAGTCCGGTGGTGGCTACACCTTC. This sequence encodes CASSWGQSGGGYTF. The genes are TRBV5-1 and TRBJ1-2, with 7 nucleotides matching TRBD1. CDR1 and CDR2 from the germline V gene are SGHRS and YFSETQ. This CDR3 has 14 residues. V lost 3 bases to trimming and J lost 7 bases; unmatched junction nucleotides: 9.

This chain joins TRBV6-5 and TRBJ2-3; 12 positions match TRBD2. This CDR3 comprises 14 residues. The germline CDR1 and CDR2 sequences are MNHEY and SVGAGI. Unmatched junction bases numbered 2, after V lost 7 bases and J lost 3 bases. The CDR3 DNA is TGTGCCAGCACCCTAGCGGGGGGGACAGATACGCAGTATTTT. Translating it yields CASTLAGGTDTQYF.

The count of this clone is one. J is TRBJ2-2 and V is TRBV2; 7 nucleotides match TRBD2. Trimming cost V 7 bases and J 4 bases; bases outside gene matches: 3. This CDR3 contains 13 residues. Germline V gene sequence: CDR1 SNHLY, CDR2 FYNNEI. The CDR3 DNA is TGTGCCAGCAAAGCGGGACTCACCGGGGAGCTGTTTTTT. The encoded protein is CASKAGLTGELFF.

V is TRBV5-1 and J is TRBJ1-3; unclear D gene. V lost 3 bases, J lost 5 bases, and 12 bases lay in between. The CDR3 contains 14 residues. In germline, CDR1 is SGHRS, CDR2 YFSETQ. In DNA, the CDR3 is TGCGCCAGCAGCTCATCCGGGTCGAGAAACACCATATATTTT. This translates into CASSSSGSRNTIYF.

The rearrangement links TRBV19 to TRBJ1-5, with 9 nucleotides matching TRBD1. The germline gives CDR1 LNHDA, CDR2 SQIVND (reference sequence). There are 15 residues in the CDR3. The V segment lost 4 bases and the J segment 6 bases; nucleotides outside the gene matches: 7. CDR3 DNA sequence: TGTGCCAGTAGTACCGGACAGGGGTGGACTCAGCCCCAGCATTTT. Translation: CASSTGQGWTQPQHF. The variable domain in full, with the rest retrieved from reference TRBV19 and TRBJ1-5, is DGGITQSPKYLFRKEGQNVTLSCEQNLNHDAMYWYRQDPGQGLRLIYYSQIVNDFQKGDIAEGYSVSREKKESFPLTVTSAQKNPTAFYLCASSTGQGWTQPQHFGDGTRLSIL.

The count of this clone is one. The chain is built from TRBV5-5 and TRBJ2-7; 13 positions match TRBD2. Germline CDR1 reads SGHKS; CDR2 reads YYEKEE (reference sequence). J lost 3 bases, V lost 5 bases, and 8 bases had no gene match. The CDR3 is 16 amino acids. The CDR3, as DNA: TGTGCCAGCAGACCTGGACTAGCGGGAGAGGACTACGAGCAGTACTTC. It codes for CASRPGLAGEDYEQYF.

V usage is TRBV24-1 and J usage is TRBJ2-3, with TRBD2 as a possible D gene (5 bases). Germline CDR1 and CDR2: KGHDR and SFDVKD. Trimming took off 4 bases at V and 0 bases at J, with 7 bases between the two ends. This CDR3 contains 14 residues. CDR3 sequence (DNA): TGTGCCACCAGTGAGGACTTTAGCACAGATACGCAGTATTTT. It translates to CATSEDFSTDTQYF.

The chain combines TRBV5-4 with TRBJ2-7, with D maybe TRBD1 (6 bases). Trimming cost V 2 bases and J 5 bases, with 11 bases left between them. The CDR3 is 13 residues long. From germline, CDR1 is SGHNT and CDR2 YYREEE (reference sequence). The CDR3, as DNA: TGTGCCAGCAGCTTACCTACAGGGAACGAGCAGTACTTC. Protein sequence: CASSLPTGNEQYF.

This chain connects TRBV19 to TRBJ1-1; 12 nucleotides agree with TRBD1. The CDR3 spans 14 residues. Germline V lookup: CDR1 LNHDA, CDR2 SQIVND (reference sequence). Trimming cost V 4 bases and J 7 bases; bases outside gene matches: 4. The CDR3 loop is CASSKGQGAYEAFF. The CDR3, as DNA: TGTGCCAGTAGTAAGGGACAGGGGGCTTATGAAGCTTTCTTT.

V and J are TRBV7-9 and TRBJ1-1; D is ambiguous. The germline V and J ends were trimmed by 3 bases and 4 bases, with 9 bases remaining between them. The CDR3 loop spans 13 amino acids. The germline CDR1 and CDR2 sequences are SEHNR and FQNEAQ (reference sequence). In DNA, the CDR3 is TGTGCCAGCAGCTTGTGGGCCCCCACTGAAGCTTTCTTT. Translated: CASSLWAPTEAFF.

Worth noting for this clone: This specimen includes other DNA sequences encoding the same CDR3. The V gene is TRBV5-1, the J gene TRBJ1-1, with a possible D match to TRBD1 (5 bases). The ends were cut back, 0 bases at V and 4 bases at J, with 13 bases in the middle. The CDR3 extends over 15 amino acids. Germline V gives CDR1 SGHRS, CDR2 YFSETQ. DNA for the CDR3: TGCGCCAGCAGCTTGGAGGTTGGGGGGAGCACTGAAGCTTTCTTT. Its protein product is CASSLEVGGSTEAFF. Using reference TRBV5-1 and TRBJ1-1 for the parts outside the CDR3, the full variable domain is KAGVTQTPRYLIKTRGQQVTLSCSPISGHRSVSWYQQTPGQGLQFLFEYFSETQRNKGNFPGRFSGRQFSNSRSEMNVSTLELGDSALYLCASSLEVGGSTEAFFGQGTRLTVV.

This rearrangement joins TRBV18 to TRBJ1-6, with no clear D. The CDR3 extends over 15 amino acids. V lost 6 bases and J 0 bases, leaving 9 bases between the germline ends. CDR1 is KGHSH, CDR2 LQKENI, per germline. CDR3 nucleotide sequence: TGTGCCAGCTCCGGGTCCAGCTCCTATAATTCACCCCTCCACTTT. This translates into CASSGSSSYNSPLHF. Based on the CDR3 plus reference TRBV18 and TRBJ1-6, the full variable domain is NAGVMQNPRHLVRRRGQEARLRCSPMKGHSHVYWYRQLPEEGLKFMVYLQKENIIDESGMPKERFSAEFPKEGPSILRIQQVVRGDSAAYFCASSGSSSYNSPLHFGNGTRLTVT.

This clone appeared a single time. The V gene is TRBV7-9, the J gene TRBJ1-1; D remains ambiguous. The CDR3 covers 14 residues. V was pared by 7 bases and J by 4 bases, with 16 bases between. The germline V gene has CDR1 SEHNR and CDR2 FQNEAQ (reference sequence). The CDR3 here is CASIDPLRGTEAFF. CDR3 nucleotides: TGTGCCAGCATTGACCCACTTCGGGGCACTGAAGCTTTCTTT.

The V gene is TRBV5-5, the J gene TRBJ1-4, with TRBD1 matching over 8 bases. J was trimmed by 8 bases and V by 5 bases; bases with no gene match: 8. This CDR3 has 14 amino acids. Germline CDR1 reads SGHKS; CDR2 reads YYEKEE (reference sequence). CDR3 loop: CASSFQGALEKLFF. The DNA for the CDR3 is TGTGCCAGCAGTTTCCAGGGGGCGTTAGAAAAACTGTTTTTT.